The 20 T cell receptor beta chains listed next were all sequenced from one sample in a study of graft-versus-host responses after intestinal transplantation (dated by TCRdb to the early 2020s). Their antigens are not known. Receptor amplification or capture employed the immunoSEQ multiplex PCR assay. The table comes from immuneACCESS by way of TCRdb, which keeps in-frame sequences with V and J called. Part of the clones is missing from these tables; in studies checked, under half for an unresolved V gene and the rest for unknown reasons. Present in this sample are about 90,000 clones, around 93% of which were seen just once. The ten most abundant clones make up about 1.1% of the sample. The label giving this sample's time point can be read as: cells obtained before transplantation from donor or recipient. This specimen consisted of unstimulated CD8+ T cells sorted from spleen or lymph node cells, obtained before transplant. The receptors were gathered from a human donor who was the organ donor for an intestinal transplant.

The rearrangement uses TRBV7-8 and TRBJ1-1; a possible D gene is TRBD1 (5 bases). The germline CDR1 and CDR2 sequences are SGHVS and FQNEAQ. V shed 3 bases and J shed 6 bases, with 8 bases lying between them. The CDR3 sequence is 12 residues long. The CDR3 is CASSLTASEAFF. CDR3 coding DNA: TGTGCCAGCAGCTTGACAGCTTCTGAAGCTTTCTTT.

The chain carries TRBV7-2 and TRBJ2-7; maybe TRBD2 (7 bases). The CDR3 length is 14 residues. The germline CDR1 and CDR2 sequences are SGHTA and FQGNSA. Trimming removed 6 bases from V and 1 base from J, with 13 bases in between. CDR3 in DNA: TGTGCCAGCAGTGAAGGGGGGGCTTCCTACGAGCAGTACTTC. Its translation is CASSEGGASYEQYF.

This clone was picked up a small number of times. The V call is TRBV5-6, the J call TRBJ2-3, with TRBD1 matching 7 bases. Germline V CDR1 and CDR2: SGHDT, YYEEEE. CDR3 length: 14 residues. The J segment lost 6 bases and the V segment lost 1 base, leaving 5 bases of the junction unmatched. CDR3 bases: TGTGCCAGCAGCTTGCCGACAGGGCCGGATACGCAGTATTTT. It yields the protein CASSLPTGPDTQYF.

The chain joins TRBV5-6 to TRBJ1-1; D ambiguous. Deletions cut 4 bases from V and 11 bases from J, with 15 bases between. Germline-derived CDR1 and CDR2 are SGHDT and YYEEEE. The CDR3 runs 12 residues. The CDR3, as DNA: TGTGCCAGCAGCAACCTCGGCAGCAGGGCTTTCTTT. It is translated as CASSNLGSRAFF.

The V gene is TRBV29-1, the J gene TRBJ1-2, with D possibly matching TRBD1 (5 bases). V shed 6 bases and J shed 4 bases, with 15 bases lying between them. Germline-derived CDR1 and CDR2 are SQVTM and ANQGSEA. This CDR3 is 13 amino acids long. The CDR3 protein is CSVARDRGYGYTF. Here the CDR3 DNA reads TGCAGCGTCGCTCGAGATAGGGGCTATGGCTACACCTTC.

The chain carries TRBV19 and TRBJ2-1, with 7 bases identical to TRBD2. Trimming removed 8 bases from V and 2 bases from J; junction bases left unmatched: 9. Germline CDR1 reads LNHDA; CDR2 reads SQIVND (reference sequence). This CDR3 has 15 amino acids. The CDR3 loop reads CASALLATAYNEQFF. CDR3 nucleotide sequence: TGTGCCAGTGCCCTACTAGCGACCGCCTACAATGAGCAGTTCTTC.

The chain uses TRBV4-1 and TRBJ2-3, with 11 bases that match TRBD2. Germline V gene data show CDR1 as MGHRA and CDR2 as YSYEKL. The CDR3 spans 20 residues. J gave up 7 bases and V 4 bases, and 22 bases lay outside the gene matches. The CDR3 region has the DNA TGCGCCAGCAGCCCCCCAACGACTAGCGGGGATCCCAAAACCAGCTATACGCAGTATTTT. Translating it yields CASSPPTTSGDPKTSYTQYF.

The chain joins TRBV9 to TRBJ1-1, with D hard to call. Trimming cost V 3 bases and J 2 bases, with 5 bases left between them. This CDR3 spans 12 amino acids. Germline CDR1 SGDLS, CDR2 YYNGEE. CDR3 coding DNA: TGTGCCAGCAGCGGACAAAACACTGAAGCTTTCTTT. It encodes CASSGQNTEAFF.

Here the CDR3 reads CASSRGGFGTQYF. CDR3 DNA: TGTGCCAGCAGCCGCGGGGGCTTCGGAACGCAGTATTTT. This chain uses TRBV11-2 with TRBJ2-3, with a tentative D call TRBD2 (7 bases). Trimming removed 5 bases at V and 9 bases at J, with 15 bases between. The CDR3 runs to 13 residues. Germline V gives CDR1 SGHAT, CDR2 FQNNGV. Supplemented by reference TRBV11-2 and TRBJ2-3, the full variable domain reads EAGVAQSPRYKIIEKRQSVAFWCNPISGHATLYWYQQILGQGPKLLIQFQNNGVVDDSQLPKDRFSAERLKGVDSTLKIQPAKLEDSAVYLCASSRGGFGTQYFGPGTRLTVL.

This sequence joins TRBV11-2 and TRBJ1-1; 10 nucleotides line up with TRBD1. The length of the CDR3 is 15 residues. Germline loops: CDR1 SGHAT, CDR2 FQNNGV. The J segment lost 9 bases and the V segment lost 3 bases, leaving 10 bases of the junction unmatched. The DNA of the CDR3 is TGTGCCAGCAGCTTTGGGACAGGGGTTACCTTGAAAGCTTTCTTT. Encoded protein: CASSFGTGVTLKAFF.

The chain couples TRBV13 to TRBJ2-7; D perhaps matches TRBD2 (6 bases). CDR1 and CDR2 from the germline V gene are PRHDT and FYEKMQ (reference sequence). The CDR3 is 16 amino acids. V was trimmed by 5 bases and J by 4 bases, leaving 21 bases between them. The CDR3 loop is CASSLEEGLTPYEQYF. The DNA of the CDR3 is TGTGCCAGCAGCCTAGAGGAGGGGCTCACCCCTTACGAGCAGTACTTC.

V and J are TRBV28 and TRBJ1-5, with no clear D. The CDR3 covers 15 residues. V was trimmed by 3 bases and J by 3 bases, leaving 12 bases between them. From germline, CDR1 is MDHEN and CDR2 SYDVKM. CDR3 sequence: CASSFPVLSNQPQHF. CDR3 nucleotides: TGTGCCAGCAGTTTCCCCGTTTTGTCCAATCAGCCCCAGCATTTT.

The rearrangement uses TRBV2 and TRBJ1-1, with 8 bases matching TRBD1. CDR1 and CDR2 (germline): SNHLY, FYNNEI. The length of the CDR3 is 15 residues. Trimming at V came to 4 bases and at J to 6 bases, leaving 10 bases not matched to a gene. The chain's CDR3 is CASSGTGLWDPEAFF. CDR3 DNA: TGTGCCAGCAGTGGGACAGGGTTATGGGACCCTGAAGCTTTCTTT.

The rearrangement uses TRBV6-6 and TRBJ2-1; tentatively, D is TRBD1 (5 bases). Germline V CDR1 and CDR2: MNHNY, SVGAGI (reference sequence). Trimming pared 6 bases from V and 8 bases from J, leaving 14 bases between. CDR3 length: 13 residues. CDR3 in amino acids: CASRDSTVDEQFF. Written as DNA, the CDR3 is TGTGCCAGCAGAGACTCGACAGTCGATGAGCAGTTCTTC.

V and J are TRBV2 and TRBJ1-2, with 8 bases aligning to TRBD1. The CDR3 consists of 14 residues. The J segment lost 4 bases and the V segment lost 4 bases, leaving 5 bases of the junction unmatched. Germline V gene data show CDR1 as SNHLY and CDR2 as FYNNEI. As DNA, the CDR3 is TGTGCCAGCAGTGGAACAGGGGGGGCCTATGGCTACACCTTC. Residues: CASSGTGGAYGYTF.

The rearrangement joins TRBV9 to TRBJ1-2, with D possibly being TRBD1 (5 bases). CDR3 length: 13 residues. The V gene's germline CDR1 is SGDLS and CDR2 YYNGEE. Trimming removed 3 bases at V and 5 bases at J, with 11 bases between. CDR3 nucleotides: TGTGCCAGCAGCGCCGGACATCGGTATGGCTACACCTTC. Residues: CASSAGHRYGYTF.

The chain uses TRBV7-9 and TRBJ2-1; 8 bases match TRBD2. The CDR3 runs 14 residues. The germline CDR1 and CDR2 sequences are SEHNR and FQNEAQ (reference sequence). V dropped 3 bases and J dropped 4; count of bases not matched to a gene: 2. DNA of the CDR3: TGTGCCAGCAGCTTTGGCGGGGGGTACAATGAGCAGTTCTTC. Its translation is CASSFGGGYNEQFF.

The chain links TRBV25-1 to TRBJ2-1; 8 nucleotides align to TRBD2. The CDR3 has 13 amino acids. Germline-derived CDR1 and CDR2 are MGHDK and SYGVNS. The junction had 4 bases not matched to a gene; V was cut back by 5 bases and J by 7 bases. CDR3 in amino acids: CASSRVAGNEQFF. The CDR3 DNA is TGTGCCAGCAGTCGGGTAGCGGGAAATGAGCAGTTCTTC. The whole variable domain, filled in from reference TRBV25-1 and TRBJ2-1, reads EADIYQTPRYLVIGTGKKITLECSQTMGHDKMYWYQQDPGMELHLIHYSYGVNSTEKGDLSSESTVSRIRTEHFPLTLESARPSHTSQYLCASSRVAGNEQFFGPGTRLTVL.

The chain carries TRBV19 and TRBJ2-7, with TRBD1 matching 7 bases. This CDR3 region has 16 residues. Germline CDR1 LNHDA, CDR2 SQIVND (reference sequence). V dropped 9 bases and J dropped 2; count of bases not matched to a gene: 16. The DNA of the CDR3 is TGTGCCAGCAGCGGTTCGGACAGGCATATAACCTACGAGCAGTACTTC. Translation gives CASSGSDRHITYEQYF.

This sequence joins TRBV19 and TRBJ1-2, with a weak D call TRBD1 (6 bases). The CDR3 runs to 12 residues. Trimming removed 7 bases at V and 8 bases at J, with 14 bases between. Germline CDR1 reads LNHDA; CDR2 reads SQIVND (reference sequence). Here the CDR3 DNA reads TGTGCCAGTAAGGCCGGACAGTTAGGCTACACCTTC. Its protein product is CASKAGQLGYTF.